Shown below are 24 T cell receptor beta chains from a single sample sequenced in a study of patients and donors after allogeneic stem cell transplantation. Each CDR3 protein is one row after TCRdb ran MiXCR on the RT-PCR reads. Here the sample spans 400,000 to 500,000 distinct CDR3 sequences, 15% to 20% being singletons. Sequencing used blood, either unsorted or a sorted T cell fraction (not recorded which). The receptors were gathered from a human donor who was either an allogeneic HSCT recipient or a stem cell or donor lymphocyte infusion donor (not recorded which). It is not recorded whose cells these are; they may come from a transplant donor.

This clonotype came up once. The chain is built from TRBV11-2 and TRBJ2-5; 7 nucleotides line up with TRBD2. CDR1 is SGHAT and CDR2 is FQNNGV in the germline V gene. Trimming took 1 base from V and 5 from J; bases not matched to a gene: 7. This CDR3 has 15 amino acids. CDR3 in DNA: TGTGCCAGCAGCTTAGGGGAGGGAGACGACGAGACCCAGTACTTC. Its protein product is CASSLGEGDDETQYF.

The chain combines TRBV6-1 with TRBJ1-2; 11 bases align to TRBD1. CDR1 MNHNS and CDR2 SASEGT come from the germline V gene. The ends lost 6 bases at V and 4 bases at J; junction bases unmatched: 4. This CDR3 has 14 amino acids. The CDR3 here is CASRGTGGTYGYTF. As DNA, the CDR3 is TGTGCCAGCAGGGGGACAGGGGGGACCTATGGCTACACCTTC.

The CDR3 protein is CASSLERGPSTDTQYF. CDR3 bases: TGTGCCAGCAGCCTGGAGCGGGGGCCTTCCACGGATACGCAGTATTTT. This sequence joins TRBV5-6 and TRBJ2-3; 8 bases are shared with TRBD2. Germline V gives CDR1 SGHDT, CDR2 YYEEEE. The V gene end was trimmed by 4 bases and the J gene end by 6 bases; junction bases not matched to a gene: 13. This CDR3 is built from 16 residues.

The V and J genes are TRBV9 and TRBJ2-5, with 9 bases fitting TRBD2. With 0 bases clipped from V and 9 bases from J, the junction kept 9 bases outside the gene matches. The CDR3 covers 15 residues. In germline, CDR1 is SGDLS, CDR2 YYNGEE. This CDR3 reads CASSVDPSGVRAQYF. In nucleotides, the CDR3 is TGTGCCAGCAGCGTAGATCCTAGCGGGGTCCGGGCCCAGTACTTC.

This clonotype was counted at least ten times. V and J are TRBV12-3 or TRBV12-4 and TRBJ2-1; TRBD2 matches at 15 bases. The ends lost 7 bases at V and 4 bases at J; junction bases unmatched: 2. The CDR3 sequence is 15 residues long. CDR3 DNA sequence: TGTGCCAGCACCGGGACTAGCGGGAGGTACAATGAGCAGTTCTTC. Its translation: CASTGTSGRYNEQFF.

The CDR3 region has the DNA TGTGCCACCTCCCGGCCGGGGAGCAATCAGCCCCAGCATTTT. Encoded protein: CATSRPGSNQPQHF. V usage is TRBV24-1 and J usage is TRBJ1-5; no clear D gene. Deletions cut 9 bases from V and 1 base from J, with 12 bases between. Germline V gives CDR1 KGHDR, CDR2 SFDVKD. This CDR3 spans 14 amino acids.

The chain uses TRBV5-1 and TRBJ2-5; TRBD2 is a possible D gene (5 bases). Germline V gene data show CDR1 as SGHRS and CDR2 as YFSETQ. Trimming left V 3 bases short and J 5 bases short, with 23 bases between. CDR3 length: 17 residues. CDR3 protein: CASSSWRLRILEETQYF. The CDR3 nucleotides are TGCGCCAGCAGCTCGTGGAGGCTGCGCATTTTAGAGGAGACCCAGTACTTC.

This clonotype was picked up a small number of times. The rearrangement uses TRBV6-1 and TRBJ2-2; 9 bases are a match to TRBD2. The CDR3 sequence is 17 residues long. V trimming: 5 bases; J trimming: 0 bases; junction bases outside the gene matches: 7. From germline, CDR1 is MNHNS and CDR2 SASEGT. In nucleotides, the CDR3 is TGTGCCAGCAGTCCTAGCGGGGAACTCCCGAACACCGGGGAGCTGTTTTTT. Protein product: CASSPSGELPNTGELFF.

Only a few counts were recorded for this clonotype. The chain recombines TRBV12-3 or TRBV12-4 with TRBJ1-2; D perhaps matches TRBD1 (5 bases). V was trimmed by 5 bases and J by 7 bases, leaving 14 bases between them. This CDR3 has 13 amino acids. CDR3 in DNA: TGTGCCAGCAGTCTACGTAGGGGCGGTGGCTACACCTTC. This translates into CASSLRRGGGYTF.

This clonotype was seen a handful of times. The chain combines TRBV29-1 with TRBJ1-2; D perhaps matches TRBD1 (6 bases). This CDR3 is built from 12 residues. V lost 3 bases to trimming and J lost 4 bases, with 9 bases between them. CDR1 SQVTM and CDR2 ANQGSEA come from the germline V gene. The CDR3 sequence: CSVEGALYGYTF. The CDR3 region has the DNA TGCAGCGTTGAGGGGGCCCTCTATGGCTACACCTTC.

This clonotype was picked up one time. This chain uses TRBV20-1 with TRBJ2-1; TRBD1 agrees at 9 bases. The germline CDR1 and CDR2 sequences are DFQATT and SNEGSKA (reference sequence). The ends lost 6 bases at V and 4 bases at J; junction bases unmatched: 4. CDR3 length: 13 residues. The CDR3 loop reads CSAVTGGYNEQFF. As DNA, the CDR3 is TGCAGTGCGGTGACAGGGGGTTACAATGAGCAGTTCTTC.

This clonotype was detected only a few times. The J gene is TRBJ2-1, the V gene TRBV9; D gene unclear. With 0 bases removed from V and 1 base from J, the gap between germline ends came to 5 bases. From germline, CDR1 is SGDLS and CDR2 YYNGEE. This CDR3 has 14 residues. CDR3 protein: CASSVAGSYNEQFF. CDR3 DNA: TGTGCCAGCAGCGTAGCCGGTTCCTACAATGAGCAGTTCTTC.

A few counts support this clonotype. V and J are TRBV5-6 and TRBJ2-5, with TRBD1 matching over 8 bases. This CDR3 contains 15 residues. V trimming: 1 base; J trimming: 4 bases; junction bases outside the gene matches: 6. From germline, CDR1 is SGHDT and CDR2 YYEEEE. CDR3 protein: CASSLRTGLGETQYF. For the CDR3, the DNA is TGTGCCAGCAGCTTGAGGACAGGGCTGGGAGAGACCCAGTACTTC.

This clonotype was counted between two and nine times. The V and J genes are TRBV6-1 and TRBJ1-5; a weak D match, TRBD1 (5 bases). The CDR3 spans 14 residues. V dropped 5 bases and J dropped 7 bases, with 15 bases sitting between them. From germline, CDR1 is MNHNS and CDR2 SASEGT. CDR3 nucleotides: TGTGCCAGCAGTATCCAGGGTTTCGGCCAGCCCCAGCATTTT. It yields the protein CASSIQGFGQPQHF.

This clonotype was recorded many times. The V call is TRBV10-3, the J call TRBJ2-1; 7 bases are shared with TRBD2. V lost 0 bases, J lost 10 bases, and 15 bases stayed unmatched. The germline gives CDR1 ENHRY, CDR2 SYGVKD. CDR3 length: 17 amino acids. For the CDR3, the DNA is TGTGCCATCAGTGAGTCGGGCTGGGACTACAAGCTCGACGAGCAGTTCTTC. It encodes CAISESGWDYKLDEQFF.

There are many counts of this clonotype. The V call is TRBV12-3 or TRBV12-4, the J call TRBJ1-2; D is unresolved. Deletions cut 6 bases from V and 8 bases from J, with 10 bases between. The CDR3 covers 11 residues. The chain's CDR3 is CASRTGLGYTF. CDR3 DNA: TGTGCCAGCAGGACTGGCCTGGGCTACACCTTC.

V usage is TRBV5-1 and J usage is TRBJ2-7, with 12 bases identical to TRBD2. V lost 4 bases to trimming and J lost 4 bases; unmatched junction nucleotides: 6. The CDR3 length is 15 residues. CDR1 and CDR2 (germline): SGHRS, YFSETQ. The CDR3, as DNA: TGCGCCAGCAGCCAACTAGCGGGAGGACCTTACGAGCAGTACTTC. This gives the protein CASSQLAGGPYEQYF.

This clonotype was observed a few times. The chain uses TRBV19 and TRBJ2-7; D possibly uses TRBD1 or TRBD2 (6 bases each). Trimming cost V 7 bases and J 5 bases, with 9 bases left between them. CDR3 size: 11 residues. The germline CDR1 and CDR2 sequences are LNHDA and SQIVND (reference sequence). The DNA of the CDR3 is TGTGCCAGTACCGGGGGCCACGAGCAGTACTTC. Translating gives CASTGGHEQYF.

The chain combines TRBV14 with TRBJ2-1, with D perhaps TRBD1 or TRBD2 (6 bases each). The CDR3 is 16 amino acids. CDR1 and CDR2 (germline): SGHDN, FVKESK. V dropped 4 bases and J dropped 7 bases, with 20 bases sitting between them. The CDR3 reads CASSRRGEGGRNEQFF. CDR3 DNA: TGTGCCAGCAGCCGCCGAGGAGAGGGGGGCCGTAATGAGCAGTTCTTC. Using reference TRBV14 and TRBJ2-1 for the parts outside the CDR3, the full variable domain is EAGVTQFPSHSVIEKGQTVTLRCDPISGHDNLYWYRRVMGKEIKFLLHFVKESKQDESGMPNNRFLAERTGGTYSTLKVQPAELEDSGVYFCASSRRGEGGRNEQFFGPGTRLTVL.

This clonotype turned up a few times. CDR3 bases: TGTGCCAGCAGTTACTCGGTTGGGACAGGAGGGTACGAGCAGTACTTC. Amino acids: CASSYSVGTGGYEQYF. V usage is TRBV6-5 and J usage is TRBJ2-7; 8 bases agree with TRBD1. The CDR3 is 16 residues long. Per the germline V gene, CDR1 is MNHEY and CDR2 is SVGAGI. J gave up 4 bases and V 0 bases, and 8 bases lay outside the gene matches.

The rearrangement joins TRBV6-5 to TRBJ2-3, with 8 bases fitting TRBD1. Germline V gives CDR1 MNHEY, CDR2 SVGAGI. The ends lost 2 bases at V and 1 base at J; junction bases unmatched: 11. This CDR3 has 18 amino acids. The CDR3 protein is CASSYPAPPQGGTDTQYF. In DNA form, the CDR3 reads TGTGCCAGCAGTTACCCTGCACCCCCACAGGGGGGCACAGATACGCAGTATTTT.

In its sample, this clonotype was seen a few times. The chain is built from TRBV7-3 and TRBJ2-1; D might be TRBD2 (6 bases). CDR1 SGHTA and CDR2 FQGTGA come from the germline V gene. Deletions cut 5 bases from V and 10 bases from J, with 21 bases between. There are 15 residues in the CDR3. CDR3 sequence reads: CASSVEDLGGTEQFF. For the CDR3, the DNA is TGTGCCAGCAGCGTAGAAGACCTTGGCGGGACGGAGCAGTTCTTC.

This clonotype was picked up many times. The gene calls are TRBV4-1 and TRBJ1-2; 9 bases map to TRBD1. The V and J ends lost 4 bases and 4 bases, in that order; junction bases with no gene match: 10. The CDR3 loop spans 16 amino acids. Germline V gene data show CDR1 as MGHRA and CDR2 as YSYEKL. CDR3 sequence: CASSPRGQGEAYGYTF. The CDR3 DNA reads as TGCGCCAGCAGCCCCCGGGGACAGGGAGAAGCCTATGGCTACACCTTC.

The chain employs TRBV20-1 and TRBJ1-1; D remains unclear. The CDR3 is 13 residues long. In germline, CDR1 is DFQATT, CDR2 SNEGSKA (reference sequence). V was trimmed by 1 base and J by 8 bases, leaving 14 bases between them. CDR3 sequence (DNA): TGCAGTGCTAGAGCAAACCCCAGGAGAGAAGCTTTCTTT. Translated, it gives CSARANPRREAFF.